Below, 22 T cell receptor beta chains from the same sample are listed, as sequenced in a study of blood T cells in healthy people across ages. Through a sample-barcoded 5' primer and a J-beta primer mix, a second PCR was run for roughly 7 to 11 cycles. TCRdb used MiXCR to reprocess the 5' RACE reads, holding one entry per CDR3 protein. The table lists over 700,000 distinct CDR3 sequences, 53% of them singletons, with about two fifths in the top ten. Sequenced sample: blood. The receptors were sampled from a man older than 75 in good health.

This clonotype was picked up a small number of times. V is TRBV20-1 and J is TRBJ2-5, with 10 bases that match TRBD2. Germline lookup yields CDR1 DFQATT and CDR2 SNEGSKA (reference sequence). The CDR3 has 15 amino acids. V dropped 3 bases and J dropped 2; count of bases not matched to a gene: 6. CDR3 protein: CSARETSGAQETQYF. The CDR3 DNA sequence: TGCAGTGCTAGGGAAACTAGCGGGGCACAAGAGACCCAGTACTTC.

The chain links TRBV18 to TRBJ2-7; 9 nucleotides align to TRBD1. Looked up from germline, CDR1 is KGHSH and CDR2 is LQKENI. The CDR3 spans 18 residues. The junction had 12 bases not matched to a gene; V was cut back by 3 bases and J by 0 bases. The chain's CDR3 is CASSPVALAGQGSYEQYF. The CDR3 region has the DNA TGTGCCAGCTCACCGGTCGCTCTGGCGGGACAGGGCTCCTACGAGCAGTACTTC.

In its sample, this clonotype was seen a few times. Here the CDR3 reads CASSVGLAGASYEQYF. The CDR3, as DNA: TGTGCCAGCAGCGTAGGACTAGCGGGAGCGTCATACGAGCAGTACTTC. This sequence joins TRBV9 and TRBJ2-5; TRBD2 matches at 12 bases. Judging by the DNA end, TRBJ2-7 fits better; the J call may be wrong. The V gene's germline CDR1 is SGDLS and CDR2 YYNGEE. The CDR3 spans 16 residues.

This clonotype was detected ten times or more. V gene TRBV6-1 combines with J gene TRBJ2-1, with 8 positions matching TRBD2. The trim removed 6 bases at V and 1 base at J, leaving 8 bases unmatched. The CDR3 has 16 residues. Germline V gene data show CDR1 as MNHNS and CDR2 as SASEGT. DNA for the CDR3: TGTGCCAGCAGCCCCTTAACTAGCGGTTCCTACAATGAGCAGTTCTTC. Its translation: CASSPLTSGSYNEQFF.

V usage is TRBV28 and J usage is TRBJ2-7, with 9 positions matching TRBD1. Trimming cost V 5 bases and J 3 bases; bases outside gene matches: 5. Per the germline V gene, CDR1 is MDHEN and CDR2 is SYDVKM. The CDR3 totals 14 residues. CDR3 coding DNA: TGTGCCAGCAGTAAAAGGGGACAGGGCTACGAGCAGTACTTC. Its protein is CASSKRGQGYEQYF.

This clonotype appeared many times. The rearrangement links TRBV7-8 to TRBJ2-7; no reliable D call. Germline V gives CDR1 SGHVS, CDR2 FQNEAQ. CDR3 length: 15 amino acids. The germline V and J ends were trimmed by 5 bases and 0 bases, with 14 bases remaining between them. The CDR3 coding sequence is TGTGCCAGCAGCCATCGCCGTACCAGCTCCTACGAGCAGTACTTC. It specifies CASSHRRTSSYEQYF. Based on the CDR3 plus reference TRBV7-8 and TRBJ2-7, the full variable domain is GAGVSQSPRYKVAKRGQDVALRCDPISGHVSLFWYQQALGQGPEFLTYFQNEAQLDKSGLPSDRFFAERPEGSVSTLKIQRTQQEDSAVYLCASSHRRTSSYEQYFGPGTRLTVT.

Only a few counts were recorded for this clonotype. V gene TRBV27 combines with J gene TRBJ2-7, with D possibly matching TRBD2 (7 bases). V lost 3 bases, J lost 2 bases, and 14 bases lay in between. CDR1 and CDR2 from the germline V gene are MNHEY and SMNVEV (reference sequence). The CDR3 extends over 15 amino acids. CDR3 region: CASSLFGGRTYEQYF. CDR3 coding DNA: TGTGCCAGCAGTTTGTTCGGGGGGCGGACCTACGAGCAGTACTTC.

This clonotype occurred once. The chain combines TRBV14 with TRBJ2-2; 7 bases fit TRBD1. CDR3 length: 15 amino acids. The germline gives CDR1 SGHDN, CDR2 FVKESK. The V and J ends lost 4 bases and 5 bases, in that order; junction bases with no gene match: 7. The chain's CDR3 is CASSPAAGGTGELFF. CDR3 coding DNA: TGTGCCAGCAGCCCCGCGGCAGGGGGAACCGGGGAGCTGTTTTTT.

The V call is TRBV6-5, the J call TRBJ1-2; a weak D match, TRBD1 (6 bases). CDR3 size: 15 residues. The V gene's germline CDR1 is MNHEY and CDR2 SVGAGI. The germline V and J ends were trimmed by 4 bases and 3 bases, with 15 bases remaining between them. Here the CDR3 DNA reads TGTGCCAGCAGTTTATACAGGGTTGGTGACTATGGCTACACCTTC. As protein: CASSLYRVGDYGYTF.

The chain employs TRBV11-3 and TRBJ2-1, with D possibly being TRBD1 or TRBD2 (5 bases each). From germline, CDR1 is SGHNT and CDR2 YENEEA. This CDR3 is built from 14 residues. Trimming stripped 4 bases from V and 5 bases from J, with 12 bases between. The chain's CDR3 is CASSSRDGDNEQFF. The DNA of the CDR3 is TGTGCCAGCAGCTCCCGGGACGGAGACAATGAGCAGTTCTTC.

In its sample, this clonotype was seen once. The chain employs TRBV10-3 and TRBJ1-3; 7 bases agree with TRBD1. The CDR3 is made up of 17 amino acids. CDR1 ENHRY and CDR2 SYGVKD come from the germline V gene. J gave up 3 bases and V 2 bases, and 10 bases lay outside the gene matches. CDR3 loop: CAISEPAKGASGNTIYF. For the CDR3, the DNA is TGTGCCATCAGTGAGCCGGCGAAGGGGGCAAGTGGAAACACCATATATTTT.

This clonotype was observed a few times. V usage is TRBV6-6 and J usage is TRBJ2-3, with 8 bases lining up with TRBD2. The V gene end was trimmed by 4 bases and the J gene end by 2 bases; junction bases not matched to a gene: 5. Germline CDR1 MNHNY, CDR2 SVGAGI (reference sequence). The CDR3 is 15 amino acids. CDR3 DNA sequence: TGTGCCAGCAGTTCACGAGCGGGAGACACAGATACGCAGTATTTT. Its translation: CASSSRAGDTDTQYF.

This clonotype was seen only a few times. The chain joins TRBV11-2 to TRBJ2-6; TRBD1 matches 10 bases. Germline-derived CDR1 and CDR2 are SGHAT and FQNNGV. The V gene end was trimmed by 6 bases and the J gene end by 0 bases; junction bases not matched to a gene: 8. CDR3 length equals 18 residues. The CDR3 DNA follows: TGTGCCAGCAGGGGGACAGGGGTTTTTTACTCTGGGGCCAACGTCCTGACTTTC. Translating it yields CASRGTGVFYSGANVLTF.

The chain has TRBV5-1 and TRBJ2-3; D is ambiguous. This CDR3 is 14 amino acids long. Per the germline V gene, CDR1 is SGHRS and CDR2 is YFSETQ. Trimming shortened V by 0 bases and J by 5 bases, and 10 bases separated the two germline ends. This CDR3 is CASSLGTVGDTQYF. CDR3 coding DNA: TGCGCCAGCAGCTTGGGGACGGTGGGAGATACGCAGTATTTT.

This clonotype came up a few times. The J gene is TRBJ2-7, the V gene TRBV5-1, with 7 bases that match TRBD1. From germline, CDR1 is SGHRS and CDR2 YFSETQ. The CDR3 is 18 amino acids. J gave up 3 bases and V 2 bases, and 17 bases lay outside the gene matches. CDR3 residues: CASSLERTTGQSFYEQYF. CDR3 in DNA: TGCGCCAGCAGCTTAGAAAGGACAACGGGACAGTCGTTCTACGAGCAGTACTTC.

V gene TRBV5-1 combines with J gene TRBJ2-1; D perhaps matches TRBD2 (7 bases). V lost 3 bases, J lost 4 bases, and 17 bases lay in between. The germline CDR1 and CDR2 sequences are SGHRS and YFSETQ. This CDR3 spans 16 amino acids. The CDR3: CASSSRAGARYNEQFF. The CDR3 nucleotides are TGCGCCAGCAGCTCCCGGGCGGGGGCCCGTTACAATGAGCAGTTCTTC.

The rearrangement joins TRBV7-2 to TRBJ2-2; TRBD2 agrees at 9 bases. Per the germline V gene, CDR1 is SGHTA and CDR2 is FQGNSA. With V trimmed by 10 bases and J by 4 bases, 10 bases remained unmatched. CDR3 size: 15 residues. CDR3 bases: TGTGCCACCACGGCGGGACTAGCCCGCACCGGGGAGCTGTTTTTT. Its translation: CATTAGLARTGELFF.

This clonotype was recorded at least ten times. J is TRBJ2-7 and V is TRBV7-2; the match to TRBD2 covers 9 bases. This CDR3 is 15 amino acids long. After removal of 8 bases from V and 2 bases from J, the junction contained 10 bases not matched to a gene. Germline lookup yields CDR1 SGHTA and CDR2 FQGNSA. The CDR3 DNA follows: TGTGCCAGCCGTTTAACGGCTAGCGGGGCCTACGAGCAGTACTTC. Its translation is CASRLTASGAYEQYF.

A note on this clonotype: Given a much more abundant clone one base away, this may be a read error. The gene calls are TRBV24-1 and TRBJ2-3; unclear D gene. The V end lost 4 bases, the J end lost 10 bases, and 23 bases lay between the germline ends. The CDR3 is made up of 16 amino acids. Germline V gives CDR1 KGHDR, CDR2 SFDVKD. CDR3 in amino acids: CATSEPNGPPEDAQYF. The CDR3 DNA is TGTGCCACCAGTGAACCGAACGGTCCACCCGAGGATGCGCAGTATTTT.

There are a few counts of this clonotype. The gene calls are TRBV10-3 and TRBJ2-7; no reliable D call. Germline CDR1 ENHRY, CDR2 SYGVKD. V gave up 5 bases and J gave up 2 bases, with 10 bases separating them. The CDR3 length is 13 residues. The CDR3 DNA reads as TGTGCCATCAGTCTTGGGAATACCTACGAGCAGTACTTC. Its translation: CAISLGNTYEQYF.

The J gene is TRBJ2-3, the V gene TRBV20-1; 12 positions agree with TRBD2. V shed 4 bases and J 5 bases; nucleotides not matched to a gene: 7. The CDR3 totals 15 residues. Looked up from germline, CDR1 is DFQATT and CDR2 is SNEGSKA (reference sequence). The CDR3 bases are TGCAGTGCTACCCTAGCGGGAGGGCCTGAAGATACGCAGTATTTT. Protein: CSATLAGGPEDTQYF.

In this sample, this clonotype turned up once. The chain couples TRBV28 to TRBJ2-7; 8 bases line up with TRBD1. Germline loops: CDR1 MDHEN, CDR2 SYDVKM. J lost 5 bases, V lost 5 bases, and 5 bases had no gene match. The CDR3 is 13 amino acids. CDR3 sequence (DNA): TGTGCCAGCAGTCCTCCCAGGGGGCACGAGCAGTACTTC. This encodes CASSPPRGHEQYF.